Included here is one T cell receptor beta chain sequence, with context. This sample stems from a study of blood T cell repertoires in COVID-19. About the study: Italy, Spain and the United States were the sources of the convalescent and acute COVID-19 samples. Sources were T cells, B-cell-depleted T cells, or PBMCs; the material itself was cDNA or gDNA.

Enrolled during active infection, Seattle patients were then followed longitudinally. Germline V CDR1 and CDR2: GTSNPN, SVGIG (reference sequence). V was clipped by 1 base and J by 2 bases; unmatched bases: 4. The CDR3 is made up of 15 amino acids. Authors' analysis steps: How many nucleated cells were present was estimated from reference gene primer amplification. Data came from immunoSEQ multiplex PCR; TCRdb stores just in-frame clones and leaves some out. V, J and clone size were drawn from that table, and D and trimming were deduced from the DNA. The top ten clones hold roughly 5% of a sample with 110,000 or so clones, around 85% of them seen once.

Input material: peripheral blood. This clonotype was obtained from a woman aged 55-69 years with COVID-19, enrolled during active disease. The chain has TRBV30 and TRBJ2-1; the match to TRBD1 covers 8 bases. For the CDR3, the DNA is TGTGCCTGGAGTGGAGGACAGGGAGCCTACAATGAGCAGTTCTTC. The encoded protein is CAWSGGQGAYNEQFF.